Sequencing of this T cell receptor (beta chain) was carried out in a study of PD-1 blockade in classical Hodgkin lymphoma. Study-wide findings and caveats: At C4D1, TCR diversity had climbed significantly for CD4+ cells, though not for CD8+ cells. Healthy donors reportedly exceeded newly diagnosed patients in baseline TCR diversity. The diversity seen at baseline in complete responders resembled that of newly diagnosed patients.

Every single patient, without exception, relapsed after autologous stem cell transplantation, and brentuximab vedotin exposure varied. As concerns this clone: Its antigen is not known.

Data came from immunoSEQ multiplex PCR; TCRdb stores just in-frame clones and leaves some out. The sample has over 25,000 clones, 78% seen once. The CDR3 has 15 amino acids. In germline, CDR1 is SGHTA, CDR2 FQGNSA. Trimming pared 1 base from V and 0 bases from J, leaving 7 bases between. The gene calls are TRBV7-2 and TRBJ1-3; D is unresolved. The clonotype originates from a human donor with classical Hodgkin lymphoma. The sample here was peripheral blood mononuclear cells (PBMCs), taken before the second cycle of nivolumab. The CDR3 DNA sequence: TGTGCCAGCAGCTTAGTGGCGGGCTCTGGAAACACCATATATTTT. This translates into CASSLVAGSGNTIYF.